This T cell receptor beta chain appears in the sequencing data of a study of blood T cell repertoires in COVID-19. Original data processing: Nucleated cell number was recorded as an estimate derived from reference gene primer amplification. TCRdb keeps only in-frame clones here, not all; method: immunoSEQ multiplex PCR. Clone size and the V and J calls come from that table; the DNA yielded D and trimming. The sample has approximately 210,000 clones, 70% to 90% seen once; the top ten hold around 0.93%. This TCR came from a man aged 60-69 years with COVID-19, enrolled during active disease. Sequencing was performed on peripheral blood.

The CDR3 coding sequence is TGTGCCAGCAGTCTTGGGACAGGGGGCGGCACAGATACGCAGTATTTT. Translating gives CASSLGTGGGTDTQYF. The chain combines TRBV6-6 with TRBJ2-3; 12 bases are shared with TRBD1. Germline CDR1 MNHNY, CDR2 SVGAGI (reference sequence). The CDR3 totals 16 residues. V dropped 5 bases and J dropped 1; count of bases not matched to a gene: 4.